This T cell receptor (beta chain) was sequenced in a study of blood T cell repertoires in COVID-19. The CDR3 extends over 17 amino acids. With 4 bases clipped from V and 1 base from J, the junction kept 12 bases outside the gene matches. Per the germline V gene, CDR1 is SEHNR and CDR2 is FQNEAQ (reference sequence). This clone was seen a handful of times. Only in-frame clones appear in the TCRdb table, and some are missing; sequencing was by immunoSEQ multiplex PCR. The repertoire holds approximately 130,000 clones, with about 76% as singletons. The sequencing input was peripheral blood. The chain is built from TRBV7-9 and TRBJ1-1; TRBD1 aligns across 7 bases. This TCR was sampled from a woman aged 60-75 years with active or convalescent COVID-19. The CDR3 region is CASSSSGYRGENTEAFF. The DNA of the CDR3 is TGTGCCAGCAGCTCCTCTGGCTACAGGGGTGAGAACACTGAAGCTTTCTTT. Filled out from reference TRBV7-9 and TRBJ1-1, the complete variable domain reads DTGVSQNPRHKITKRGQNVTFRCDPISEHNRLYWYRQTLGQGPEFLTYFQNEAQLEKSRLLSDRFSAERPKGSFSTLEIQRTEQGDSAMYLCASSSSGYRGENTEAFFGQGTRLTVV.